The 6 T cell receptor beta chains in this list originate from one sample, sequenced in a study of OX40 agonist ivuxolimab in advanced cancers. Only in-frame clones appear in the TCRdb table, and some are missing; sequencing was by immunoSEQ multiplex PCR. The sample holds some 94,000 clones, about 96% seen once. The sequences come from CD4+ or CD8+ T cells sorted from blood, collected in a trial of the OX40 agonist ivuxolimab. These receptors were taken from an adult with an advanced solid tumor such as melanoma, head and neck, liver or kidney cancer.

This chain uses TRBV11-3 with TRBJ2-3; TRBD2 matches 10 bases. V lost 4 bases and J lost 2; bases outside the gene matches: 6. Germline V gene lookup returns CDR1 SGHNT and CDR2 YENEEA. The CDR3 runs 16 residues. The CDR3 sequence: CASSSLAGASTDTQYF. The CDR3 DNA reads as TGTGCCAGCAGCTCTCTAGCGGGAGCCTCCACAGATACGCAGTATTTT.

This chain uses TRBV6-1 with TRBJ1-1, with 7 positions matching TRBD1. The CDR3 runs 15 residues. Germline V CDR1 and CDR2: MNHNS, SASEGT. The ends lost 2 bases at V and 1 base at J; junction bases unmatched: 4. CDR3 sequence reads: CASSEWGDRNTEAFF. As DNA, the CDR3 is TGTGCCAGCAGTGAATGGGGGGACAGGAACACTGAAGCTTTCTTT.

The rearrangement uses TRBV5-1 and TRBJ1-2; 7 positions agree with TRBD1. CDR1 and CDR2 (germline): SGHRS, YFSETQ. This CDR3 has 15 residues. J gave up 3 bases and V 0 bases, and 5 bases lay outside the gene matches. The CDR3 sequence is CASSLEGGLDYGYTF. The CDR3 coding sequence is TGCGCCAGCAGCTTGGAAGGGGGCCTAGACTATGGCTACACCTTC.

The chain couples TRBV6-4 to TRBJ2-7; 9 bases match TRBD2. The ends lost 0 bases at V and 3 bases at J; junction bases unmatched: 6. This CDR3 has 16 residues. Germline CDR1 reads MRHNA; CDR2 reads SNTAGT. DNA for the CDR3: TGTGCCAGCAGTGACTCGGGCGGGAGGGTGAACTACGAGCAGTACTTC. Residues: CASSDSGGRVNYEQYF.

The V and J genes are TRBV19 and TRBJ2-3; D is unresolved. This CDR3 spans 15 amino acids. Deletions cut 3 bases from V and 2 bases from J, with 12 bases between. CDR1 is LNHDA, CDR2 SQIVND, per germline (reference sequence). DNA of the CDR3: TGTGCCAGTAGTATGTTAGGTAGCTCCACAGATACGCAGTATTTT. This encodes CASSMLGSSTDTQYF.

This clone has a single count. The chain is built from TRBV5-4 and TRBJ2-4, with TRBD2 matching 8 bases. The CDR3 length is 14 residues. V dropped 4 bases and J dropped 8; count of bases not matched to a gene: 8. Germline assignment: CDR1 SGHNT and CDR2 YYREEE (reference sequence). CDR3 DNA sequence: TGTGCCAGCAGCCCGACTAGCGCGGGGGACATTCAGTACTTC. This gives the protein CASSPTSAGDIQYF.